The clone carrying this TCR beta chain has only one observation. Its matching antigen is unknown. The data belong to a study of OX40 agonist ivuxolimab in advanced cancers. Across the study: Cancers in dose escalation were hepatocellular, melanoma, renal cell and head and neck. Study observations and caveats: It was not determined which antigens were specifically recognized by the peripheral T cells that had undergone clonal expansion. Compared with CD4+, CD8+ T cells on average had more expanded clones.

With 3 bases removed from V and 4 bases from J, the gap between germline ends came to 7 bases. Germline values: CDR1 DFQATT, CDR2 SNEGSKA (reference sequence). The CDR3 contains 11 residues. Assay used: immunoSEQ multiplex PCR; TCRdb lists only in-frame clones, some missing. The table has roughly 63,000 clones, 80% to 90% seen once. Autoimmune disease history or systemic immunosuppression excluded patients. This clonotype was sampled from an adult with an advanced solid tumor such as melanoma, head and neck, liver or kidney cancer. The chain uses TRBV20-1 and TRBJ2-7; D remains unclear. The material sequenced was CD4+ or CD8+ T cells sorted from blood, taken in a trial of the OX40 agonist ivuxolimab. CDR3 region: CSASRIYEQYF. The CDR3 nucleotides are TGCAGTGCTAGTCGTATTTACGAGCAGTACTTC.